This T cell receptor (beta chain) was identified during a study of T cells in Graves' hyperthyroidism and ophthalmopathy. Whole-study findings and limits: Through a model of 13 V-J features, ophthalmopathy was separated from stable hyperthyroidism. Most thyroid clonotypes with frequency above 0.001 were detected in blood.

The CDR3 regions of TCR beta were amplified from RNA transcripts. A set of HTBI primers served as the primers for a first-round RT-PCR of the TCR CDR3. TCRdb re-derived calls from the multiplex PCR reads in MiXCR, one entry per CDR3 protein. The sample lists approximately 700,000 distinct CDR3 sequences; just under 45% were seen once. The J segment lost 3 bases and the V segment lost 3 bases, leaving 0 bases of the junction unmatched. Germline V gives CDR1 ENHRY, CDR2 SYGVKD. This CDR3 region has 13 residues. The study excluded patients with uncontrolled infection, other autoimmune disease, pregnancy or lactation. Concerning this clonotype itself: The antigen is undetermined.

The chain couples TRBV10-3 to TRBJ2-5, with 8 nucleotides matching TRBD1. The specimen was peripheral blood or thyroid tissue (not recorded which). The receptor was isolated from an adult man with Graves' disease, either hyperthyroidism or ophthalmopathy (not recorded which). The CDR3 sequence: CAISEQGEETQYF. CDR3 bases: TGTGCCATCAGTGAACAGGGGGAAGAGACCCAGTACTTC.